Below, 15 T cell receptor beta chains from the same sample are listed, as sequenced in a study of shared clonotypes between healthy human individuals. Method: immunoSEQ multiplex PCR; TCRdb's copy keeps in-frame clones and lacks some. The sample has roughly 2 million clones, 95% seen once. Sequencing was done on a sample of naive CD4+ T cells sorted from blood. Subset noted: CD45RA+ positively selected. These receptors all stem from a man in his late teens or twenties in good health.

The chain's CDR3 is CASSSGVAGANVLTF. The CDR3 coding sequence is TGTGCCAGCAGCTCTGGGGTGGCTGGGGCCAACGTCCTGACTTTC. The chain joins TRBV5-5 to TRBJ2-6; D is unresolved. The germline CDR1 and CDR2 sequences are SGHKS and YYEKEE (reference sequence). The CDR3 is 15 amino acids. Deletions cut 3 bases from V and 2 bases from J, with 9 bases between.

V usage is TRBV7-3 and J usage is TRBJ1-2; D is unclear. This CDR3 is 12 amino acids long. Trimming pared 2 bases from V and 6 bases from J, leaving 7 bases between. Germline values: CDR1 SGHTA, CDR2 FQGTGA. CDR3 region: CASSLGDNGYTF. DNA of the CDR3: TGTGCCAGCAGCTTAGGGGATAATGGCTACACCTTC.

This chain joins TRBV28 and TRBJ2-6; 7 bases line up with TRBD1. CDR3 size: 16 residues. Germline V CDR1 and CDR2: MDHEN, SYDVKM. V lost 8 bases to trimming and J lost 0 bases; unmatched junction nucleotides: 7. This CDR3 is CASGTVGSSGANVLTF. The CDR3 nucleotides are TGTGCCAGCGGGACAGTAGGATCCTCTGGGGCCAACGTCCTGACTTTC.

In regard to this clone: Additional DNA sequences in this sample encode the identical CDR3. The CDR3 bases are TGCGCCAGCACCTTAGCGGGGACCTACGAGCAGTACTTC. Protein sequence: CASTLAGTYEQYF. The chain joins TRBV5-1 to TRBJ2-7, with TRBD2 identical over 8 bases. With 6 bases clipped from V and 2 bases from J, the junction kept 4 bases outside the gene matches. This CDR3 spans 13 amino acids. CDR1 SGHRS and CDR2 YFSETQ come from the germline V gene.

V is TRBV7-2 and J is TRBJ1-1; D is uncertain. Germline CDR1 and CDR2: SGHTA and FQGNSA. Trimming took off 5 bases at V and 2 bases at J, with 12 bases between the two ends. This CDR3 has 14 residues. This chain's CDR3 is CASSLRAGNTEAFF. DNA of the CDR3: TGTGCCAGCAGCCTACGTGCGGGAAACACTGAAGCTTTCTTT.

Only one count was recorded for this clone. The sample holds other DNA sequences that translate to the same CDR3. V and J are TRBV10-3 and TRBJ2-2; tentative D call: TRBD2 (6 bases). The germline CDR1 and CDR2 sequences are ENHRY and SYGVKD. The V and J ends lost 5 bases and 6 bases respectively, with 7 bases between them. This CDR3 spans 12 amino acids. CDR3 coding DNA: TGTGCCATCAGTACGGGGGCCGGGGAGCTGTTTTTT. Protein sequence: CAISTGAGELFF.

The chain recombines TRBV18 with TRBJ1-5, with 11 bases lining up with TRBD1. V shed 5 bases and J 1 base; nucleotides not matched to a gene: 4. CDR1 and CDR2 from the germline V gene are KGHSH and LQKENI. This CDR3 is built from 16 residues. CDR3 DNA sequence: TGTGCCAGCTCAGAGGACAGGGGGCAAAGCAATCAGCCCCAGCATTTT. Its translation: CASSEDRGQSNQPQHF.

The V and J genes are TRBV5-6 and TRBJ2-3; D might be TRBD1 or TRBD2, each matching 5 bases. V gave up 3 bases and J gave up 0 bases, with 8 bases separating them. This CDR3 is 14 amino acids long. Germline V gene sequence: CDR1 SGHDT, CDR2 YYEEEE. The CDR3 spells CASSWDGSTDTQYF. The CDR3, as DNA: TGTGCCAGCAGCTGGGACGGGAGCACAGATACGCAGTATTTT.

This sequence joins TRBV5-4 and TRBJ1-6, with D tentatively TRBD1 (6 bases). V lost 1 base and J 4 bases, leaving 12 bases between the germline ends. The CDR3 is made up of 16 amino acids. Germline V gene sequence: CDR1 SGHNT, CDR2 YYREEE (reference sequence). The CDR3 DNA reads as TGTGCCAGCAGCTTGAGGTTGGGACAATATAATTCACCCCTCCACTTT. Translated, it gives CASSLRLGQYNSPLHF.

The CDR3 DNA follows: TGTGCCTGGAGTGTAGCGGCGGTATCTAGCACAGATACGCAGTATTTT. Protein: CAWSVAAVSSTDTQYF. The V call is TRBV30, the J call TRBJ2-3, with D possibly TRBD2 on 5 matching bases. The CDR3 extends over 16 amino acids. Trimming took 0 bases from V and 0 from J, leaving 13 bases between them. The germline gives CDR1 GTSNPN, CDR2 SVGIG (reference sequence).

The rearrangement links TRBV25-1 to TRBJ2-1, with 8 bases that match TRBD1. This CDR3 has 13 amino acids. Germline V gene data show CDR1 as MGHDK and CDR2 as SYGVNS. V gave up 5 bases and J gave up 6 bases; unmatched junction bases: 3. In DNA form, the CDR3 reads TGTGCCAGCAGTCGAACAGGGGGCAATGAGCAGTTCTTC. Residues: CASSRTGGNEQFF.

This clone was recorded only once. The chain recombines TRBV7-9 with TRBJ2-3; TRBD2 aligns across 11 bases. J lost 3 bases, V lost 1 base, and 6 bases had no gene match. Germline V lookup: CDR1 SEHNR, CDR2 FQNEAQ (reference sequence). CDR3 length: 17 residues. The DNA for the CDR3 is TGTGCCAGCAGCTTAGGCCCACTAGCGGGAGCAACAGATACGCAGTATTTT. Amino acid sequence: CASSLGPLAGATDTQYF.

A single count supports this clone. The gene calls are TRBV28 and TRBJ1-2, with TRBD1 matching 7 bases. The CDR3 sequence is 15 residues long. Germline trimming cut 3 bases from V and 7 bases from J; bases unmatched to any gene: 11. Germline V gene data show CDR1 as MDHEN and CDR2 as SYDVKM. The CDR3 coding sequence is TGTGCCAGCAGTTTTGGTAGAGGGGGCTACGGTGGCTACACCTTC. This codes for CASSFGRGGYGGYTF.

As to this clone: This CDR3 is also generated by other DNA sequences in the sample. The V gene is TRBV18, the J gene TRBJ1-1; D gene unclear. The germline gives CDR1 KGHSH, CDR2 LQKENI. Trimming shortened V by 3 bases and J by 0 bases, and 5 bases separated the two germline ends. The length of the CDR3 is 13 residues. For the CDR3, the DNA is TGTGCCAGCTCACCGGGAATGAACACTGAAGCTTTCTTT. Protein product: CASSPGMNTEAFF.

This chain uses TRBV7-8 with TRBJ2-7, with D tentatively TRBD1 or TRBD2 (5 bases each). The ends were cut back, 0 bases at V and 3 bases at J, with 15 bases in the middle. This CDR3 has 16 residues. Germline CDR1 reads SGHVS; CDR2 reads FQNEAQ. In DNA form, the CDR3 reads TGTGCCAGCAGCTTAGCCCCATGGGACCTGGACTACGAGCAGTACTTC. This sequence encodes CASSLAPWDLDYEQYF.